This T cell receptor (beta chain) stems from a study of post-analysis software for immune sequencing data. Study results and limitations: Roughly 5 TRBV segments, including TRBV5-6, TRBV5-1 and TRBV20-1, were more frequent in patients than controls.

Tagging with unique molecular identifiers was a feature of the TCR beta cDNA libraries. TCRdb used MiXCR to reprocess the PCR reads, holding one entry per CDR3 protein. Of approximately 360,000 distinct CDR3 sequences detected, about a third appear once; the ten largest clones hold about an eighth. This clonotype has a handful of counts. The antigen is unknown. Per the germline V gene, CDR1 is DFQATT and CDR2 is SNEGSKA (reference sequence). V shed 5 bases and J shed 0 bases, with 11 bases lying between them. The CDR3 covers 14 residues. V gene TRBV20-1 combines with J gene TRBJ2-1, with D unresolved. This receptor was obtained from a girl aged 10-17 years with multiple sclerosis. Sequenced input: blood. This CDR3 reads CSAAPLSSYNEQFF. CDR3 in DNA: TGCAGTGCTGCCCCATTGAGCTCCTACAATGAGCAGTTCTTC.